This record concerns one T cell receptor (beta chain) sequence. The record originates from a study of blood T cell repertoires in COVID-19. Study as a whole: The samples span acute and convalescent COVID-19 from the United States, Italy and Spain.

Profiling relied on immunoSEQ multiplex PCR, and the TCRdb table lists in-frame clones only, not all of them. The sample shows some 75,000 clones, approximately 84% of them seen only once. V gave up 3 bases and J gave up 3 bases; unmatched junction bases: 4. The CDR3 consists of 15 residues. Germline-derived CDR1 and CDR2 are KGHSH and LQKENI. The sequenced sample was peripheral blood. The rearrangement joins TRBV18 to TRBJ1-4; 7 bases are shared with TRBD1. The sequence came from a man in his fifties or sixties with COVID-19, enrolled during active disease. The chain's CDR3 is CASSPDQGANEKLFF. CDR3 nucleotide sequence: TGTGCCAGCTCACCGGATCAGGGGGCTAATGAAAAACTGTTTTTT.